The 26 T cell receptor beta chains below were found in one sample sequenced in a study of T cells after yellow fever vaccination. Each CDR3 protein gets one entry after TCRdb re-called the 5' RACE reads with MiXCR. Among more than 250,000 distinct CDR3 sequences listed, around 6.8% were seen once. The sequencing here drew on PBMCs, taken roughly 47 days after the first yellow fever vaccination. These receptor sequences come from a man aged 18-30 years who received the YFV17D yellow fever vaccine.

This clonotype has a handful of counts. The chain has TRBV7-2 and TRBJ1-2; D remains ambiguous. The CDR3 runs 14 residues. V gave up 5 bases and J gave up 0 bases, with 10 bases separating them. The germline V gene encodes CDR1 SGHTA and CDR2 FQGNSA. This chain's CDR3 is CASSDYGANYGYTF. The CDR3 coding sequence is TGTGCCAGCAGCGATTACGGAGCTAACTATGGCTACACCTTC.

The rearrangement uses TRBV7-2 and TRBJ2-3, with D possibly being TRBD2 (6 bases). The V and J ends lost 2 bases and 8 bases respectively, with 17 bases between them. Germline V gene data show CDR1 as SGHTA and CDR2 as FQGNSA. This CDR3 is 15 amino acids long. The CDR3 nucleotides are TGTGCCAGCAGCTTAAATAGCGGTGCTACGGGTACGCAGTATTTT. This translates into CASSLNSGATGTQYF.

This clonotype was counted ten times or more. The chain recombines TRBV3-1 with TRBJ2-2; no definite D call. Per germline, CDR1 LGHDT and CDR2 YNNKEL (reference sequence). The CDR3 is made up of 14 amino acids. Trimming took 1 base from V and 7 from J, leaving 10 bases between them. CDR3 protein: CASSQGHGYGELFF. The CDR3 nucleotides read TGTGCCAGCAGCCAAGGTCACGGTTACGGGGAGCTGTTTTTT.

The chain recombines TRBV20-1 with TRBJ2-1; D unclear. V was pared by 1 base and J by 0 bases, with 13 bases between. Germline V CDR1 and CDR2: DFQATT, SNEGSKA (reference sequence). The CDR3 has 16 residues. DNA of the CDR3: TGCAGTGCTAGAGGCGCTGCCGCAGGCTCCTACAATGAGCAGTTCTTC. Amino acid sequence: CSARGAAAGSYNEQFF.

This clonotype showed up just a few times. The chain recombines TRBV11-2 with TRBJ2-3, with D possibly TRBD1 on 6 matching bases. CDR1 and CDR2 (germline): SGHAT, FQNNGV. V was clipped by 5 bases and J by 1 base, with 16 bases between them. The CDR3 is made up of 16 amino acids. This CDR3 reads CASSTNTGIGTDTQYF. The CDR3 DNA follows: TGTGCCAGCAGCACCAACACAGGGATCGGCACAGATACGCAGTATTTT.

This clonotype was observed a handful of times. The chain combines TRBV27 with TRBJ2-3, with TRBD2 matching over 9 bases. The CDR3 spans 16 residues. The germline V gene encodes CDR1 MNHEY and CDR2 SMNVEV (reference sequence). Trimming cost V 1 base and J 4 bases; bases outside gene matches: 6. The CDR3 here is CASSLFASGESDTQYF. CDR3 DNA sequence: TGTGCCAGCAGTTTATTTGCTAGCGGGGAGTCAGATACGCAGTATTTT.

The gene calls are TRBV20-1 and TRBJ2-3; D may match TRBD1 or TRBD2 (5 bases each). This CDR3 has 18 residues. Germline lookup yields CDR1 DFQATT and CDR2 SNEGSKA (reference sequence). V was trimmed by 0 bases and J by 8 bases, leaving 27 bases between them. CDR3 in DNA: TGCAGTGCTAGAGATCGTTTGAGTGCAGGGATTGTGGGGAGTACGCAGTATTTT. It yields the protein CSARDRLSAGIVGSTQYF.

The sample holds a few counts of this clonotype. V and J are TRBV20-1 and TRBJ1-2; possibly TRBD1 for D (6 bases). Per germline, CDR1 DFQATT and CDR2 SNEGSKA (reference sequence). The CDR3 length is 13 residues. V was cut by 6 bases and J by 5 bases, with 16 bases left in between. The CDR3 DNA reads as TGCAGTGCAAGCCTCCGCCAGGGGTATGGCTACACCTTC. This sequence encodes CSASLRQGYGYTF.

This clonotype was observed at least ten times. The genes are TRBV6-5 and TRBJ1-2; 7 bases are a match to TRBD1. J lost 0 bases, V lost 2 bases, and 9 bases had no gene match. CDR3 length: 17 residues. Germline CDR1 MNHEY, CDR2 SVGAGI. CDR3 protein: CASSYQGDLGSNYGYTF. CDR3 nucleotide sequence: TGTGCCAGCAGTTACCAGGGGGATCTCGGCTCTAACTATGGCTACACCTTC.

There are a few counts of this clonotype. The chain recombines TRBV20-1 with TRBJ2-7; possibly TRBD1 for D (5 bases). CDR3 length: 14 amino acids. The germline V and J ends were trimmed by 6 bases and 4 bases, with 19 bases remaining between them. The germline gives CDR1 DFQATT, CDR2 SNEGSKA (reference sequence). The CDR3 protein is CSATGPQGFYEQYF. For the CDR3, the DNA is TGCAGTGCCACCGGGCCCCAGGGCTTTTACGAGCAGTACTTC.

Note on this clonotype: At one of its ends the junction is not consistent with the germline gene, which may arise from a read error. CDR3 sequence reads: CASSSVHQETPYF. CDR3 coding DNA: TGTGCCAGCAGCTCCGTTCACCAAGAGACCCCGTACTTC. The V and J genes are TRBV5-6 and TRBJ2-5; D is unclear. This CDR3 is built from 13 residues. Per the germline V gene, CDR1 is SGHDT and CDR2 is YYEEEE.

This clonotype was seen a handful of times. V and J are TRBV7-2 and TRBJ2-7; D unresolved. The ends were cut back, 5 bases at V and 3 bases at J, with 11 bases in the middle. CDR1 is SGHTA and CDR2 is FQGNSA in the germline V gene. This CDR3 is 13 amino acids long. The CDR3 region is CASSPRVGYEQYF. The CDR3 nucleotides are TGTGCCAGCAGCCCCAGAGTAGGCTACGAGCAGTACTTC.

This clonotype was observed a handful of times. The chain recombines TRBV4-3 with TRBJ2-1, with D perhaps being TRBD1 or TRBD2 (6 bases each). The CDR3 covers 16 residues. Trimming removed 0 bases from V and 7 bases from J, with 16 bases in between. Germline CDR1 reads LGHNA; CDR2 reads YSLEER. CDR3 residues: CASSQDLGGLWNEQFF. CDR3 sequence (DNA): TGCGCCAGCAGCCAAGATCTGGGGGGCCTGTGGAATGAGCAGTTCTTC.

This clonotype appeared a few times. V and J are TRBV6-5 and TRBJ1-3; D remains ambiguous. CDR1 and CDR2 from the germline V gene are MNHEY and SVGAGI. Trimming cost V 4 bases and J 3 bases, with 7 bases left between them. This CDR3 spans 13 amino acids. The CDR3 nucleotides read TGTGCCAGCAGTTTGGAGGGTGGAAACACCATATATTTT. It yields the protein CASSLEGGNTIYF.

The table lists this clonotype with a few counts. V is TRBV5-4 and J is TRBJ2-7, with D possibly matching TRBD1 (5 bases). The V gene's germline CDR1 is SGHNT and CDR2 YYREEE (reference sequence). The ends were cut back, 5 bases at V and 9 bases at J, with 18 bases in the middle. The CDR3 has 13 residues. In DNA, the CDR3 is TGTGCCAGCAGTTACCAACGACAGCCGGGGCAGTACGTC. Its protein is CASSYQRQPGQYV.

This clonotype was observed a few times. This chain joins TRBV6-1 and TRBJ2-6; no clear D. V was pared by 5 bases and J by 3 bases, with 8 bases between. CDR3 length: 14 residues. Germline values: CDR1 MNHNS, CDR2 SASEGT. The CDR3 spells CASSQLGGANVLTF. CDR3 sequence (DNA): TGTGCCAGCAGTCAACTGGGTGGGGCCAACGTCCTGACTTTC.

This clonotype has a count of ten or more. The rearrangement uses TRBV4-2 and TRBJ2-1; unclear D gene. The CDR3 sequence is 16 residues long. Deletions cut 4 bases from V and 0 bases from J, with 13 bases between. Germline CDR1 reads LGHNA; CDR2 reads YNFKEQ. CDR3 sequence reads: CASSPRKTGSYNEQFF. The DNA of the CDR3 is TGTGCCAGCAGCCCACGAAAGACCGGCTCCTACAATGAGCAGTTCTTC.

This clonotype was seen a few times. The V and J genes are TRBV15 and TRBJ2-2; the D is unclear. Germline CDR1 reads LNHNV; CDR2 reads YYDKDF (reference sequence). CDR3 length: 15 residues. Trimming left V 0 bases short and J 1 base short, with 6 bases between. As DNA, the CDR3 is TGTGCCACCAGCAGAGATAGGGAGAACACCGGGGAGCTGTTTTTT. It translates to CATSRDRENTGELFF.

This clonotype was seen ten or more times. V gene TRBV12-3 or TRBV12-4 combines with J gene TRBJ2-3; TRBD1 or TRBD2 may be the D gene (5 bases each). Between the trimmed V and J ends, which lost 7 bases and 4 bases, there was a span of 21 bases. The CDR3 is 16 amino acids. CDR3 in amino acids: CASTAGGARLADTQYF. CDR3 in DNA: TGTGCCAGCACCGCGGGTGGGGCCCGGCTCGCAGATACGCAGTATTTT.

This clonotype was seen a few times. This sequence joins TRBV12-3 or TRBV12-4 and TRBJ1-2, with D hard to call. The V end lost 3 bases, the J end lost 8 bases, and 10 bases lay between the germline ends. This CDR3 comprises 12 residues. The DNA for the CDR3 is TGTGCCAGCAGTTTCTATGCAGAGGGCTACACCTTC. It translates to CASSFYAEGYTF.

V usage is TRBV23-1 and J usage is TRBJ2-3; the D gene is possibly TRBD1 (6 bases). TRBV23-1 is an ORF; its function is uncertain. V dropped 4 bases and J dropped 2 bases, with 7 bases sitting between them. This CDR3 has 13 amino acids. DNA of the CDR3: TGCGCCAGCAGTCCAGGGGACACAGATACGCAGTATTTT. Translation gives CASSPGDTDTQYF.

This clonotype was seen a few times. The V call is TRBV12-3 or TRBV12-4, the J call TRBJ2-2; 12 bases map to TRBD2. With V trimmed by 4 bases and J by 6 bases, 6 bases remained unmatched. The CDR3 runs 16 residues. The CDR3 region is CASSYGLAGPAGELFF. The CDR3 DNA reads TGTGCCAGCAGTTACGGACTAGCGGGGCCGGCCGGGGAGCTGTTTTTT.

The chain recombines TRBV28 with TRBJ2-5; D unclear. The CDR3 is 14 residues long. Germline V gene data show CDR1 as MDHEN and CDR2 as SYDVKM. V dropped 3 bases and J dropped 0 bases, with 8 bases sitting between them. The CDR3 reads CASSFTLYQETQYF. CDR3 bases: TGTGCCAGCAGTTTCACCTTGTACCAAGAGACCCAGTACTTC.

This clonotype was counted between two and nine times. The V and J genes are TRBV6-5 and TRBJ1-6; perhaps TRBD1 as D (5 bases). The CDR3 contains 15 residues. Trimming shortened V by 4 bases and J by 10 bases, and 17 bases separated the two germline ends. The germline V gene encodes CDR1 MNHEY and CDR2 SVGAGI. CDR3 bases: TGTGCCAGCAGTTTGAAGTGGGGCCTCGACTCACCCCTCCACTTT. Translating gives CASSLKWGLDSPLHF.

The V call is TRBV4-1, the J call TRBJ1-1, with TRBD1 as a possible D gene (5 bases). Trimming pared 1 base from V and 4 bases from J, leaving 13 bases between. Germline CDR1 is MGHRA and CDR2 is YSYEKL. The CDR3 sequence is 15 residues long. CDR3 sequence reads: CASSQGRQRGTEAFF. The CDR3, as DNA: TGCGCCAGCAGCCAAGGCCGACAGAGGGGCACTGAAGCTTTCTTT.

In its sample, this clonotype was seen a few times. The rearrangement links TRBV6-1 to TRBJ1-6; the D gene is possibly TRBD1 (5 bases). V lost 2 bases, J lost 10 bases, and 21 bases lay in between. The CDR3 is made up of 17 amino acids. Germline CDR1 is MNHNS and CDR2 is SASEGT. This CDR3 is CASSERLWAIGDSPLHF. In DNA, the CDR3 is TGTGCCAGCAGTGAAAGGCTTTGGGCCATAGGGGACTCACCCCTCCACTTT.